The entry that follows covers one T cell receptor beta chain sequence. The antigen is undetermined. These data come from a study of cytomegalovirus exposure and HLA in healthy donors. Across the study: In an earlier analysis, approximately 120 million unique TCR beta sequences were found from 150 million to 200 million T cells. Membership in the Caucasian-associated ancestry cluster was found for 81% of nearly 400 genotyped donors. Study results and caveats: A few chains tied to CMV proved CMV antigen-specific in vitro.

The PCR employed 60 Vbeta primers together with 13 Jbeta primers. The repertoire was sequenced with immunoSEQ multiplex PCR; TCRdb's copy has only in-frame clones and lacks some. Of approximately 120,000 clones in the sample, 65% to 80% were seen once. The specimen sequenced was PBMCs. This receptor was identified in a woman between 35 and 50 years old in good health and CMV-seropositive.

Here the CDR3 DNA reads TGTGCCAGCAGTTTTGCGGGGCATGGCTACACCTTC. It encodes CASSFAGHGYTF. The rearrangement joins TRBV6-5 to TRBJ1-2; TRBD1 is a possible D gene (5 bases). Germline V gives CDR1 MNHEY, CDR2 SVGAGI. This CDR3 comprises 12 residues. Between the trimmed V and J ends, which lost 4 bases and 6 bases, there was a span of 9 bases.